This T cell receptor beta chain emerged from a study of blood T cell repertoires in COVID-19. Study context: Whether acute or convalescent, the COVID-19 samples came from the United States, Italy and Spain. T cells, B-cell-depleted T cells, or PBMCs provided the cDNA or gDNA that served as material.

Trimming at V came to 4 bases and at J to 1 base, leaving 0 bases not matched to a gene. The CDR3 covers 13 residues. Germline V gives CDR1 SGHRS, CDR2 YFSETQ. In the original analysis: Amplification from reference gene primers served as the basis for estimated nucleated cell counts. This table comes from immunoSEQ multiplex PCR, and its TCRdb copy is limited to in-frame clones, with some not included. D and trimming were read from the DNA, whereas the V and J calls and clone size are those reported in that table. The sample has approximately 170,000 clones, around 83% seen once; the top ten hold more than 6.5%.

V gene TRBV5-1 combines with J gene TRBJ2-3; TRBD2 matches at 7 bases. The source of this sequence is a woman of 80 years or more in a cohort sampled during active or convalescent COVID-19. Specimen: peripheral blood. CDR3 sequence: CASSRGGTDTQYF. Written as DNA, the CDR3 is TGCGCCAGCAGCCGGGGGGGCACAGATACGCAGTATTTT.